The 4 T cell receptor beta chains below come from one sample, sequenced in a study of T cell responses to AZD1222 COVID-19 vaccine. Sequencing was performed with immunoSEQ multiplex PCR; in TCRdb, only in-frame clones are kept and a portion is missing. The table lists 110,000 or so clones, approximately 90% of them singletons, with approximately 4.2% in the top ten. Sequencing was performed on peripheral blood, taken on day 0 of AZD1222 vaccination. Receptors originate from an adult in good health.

The CDR3 protein is CASSHIEQFF. In DNA form, the CDR3 reads TGTGCCAGCAGTCACATTGAGCAGTTCTTC. The chain links TRBV11-2 to TRBJ2-1; unclear D gene. This CDR3 comprises 10 residues. Germline lookup yields CDR1 SGHAT and CDR2 FQNNGV. Trimming took 6 bases from V and 9 from J, leaving 6 bases between them.

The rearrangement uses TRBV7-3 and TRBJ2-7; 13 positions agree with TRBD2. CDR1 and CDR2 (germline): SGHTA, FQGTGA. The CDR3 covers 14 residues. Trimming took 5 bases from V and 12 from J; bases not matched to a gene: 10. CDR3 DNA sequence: TGTGCCAGCAGCCCAAGGACTAGCGGGGGACCGCTGTACTTC. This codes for CASSPRTSGGPLYF.

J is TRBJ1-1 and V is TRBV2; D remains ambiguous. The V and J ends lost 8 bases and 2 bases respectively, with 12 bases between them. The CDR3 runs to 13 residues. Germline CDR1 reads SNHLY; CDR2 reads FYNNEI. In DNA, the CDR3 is TGTGCCAGCGGAAGCCGGGGAAACACTGAAGCTTTCTTT. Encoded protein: CASGSRGNTEAFF.

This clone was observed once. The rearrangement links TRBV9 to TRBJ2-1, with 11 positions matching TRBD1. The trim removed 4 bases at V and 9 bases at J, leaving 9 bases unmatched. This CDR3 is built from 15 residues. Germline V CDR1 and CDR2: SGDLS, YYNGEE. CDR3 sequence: CASSSTGTGGSEQFF. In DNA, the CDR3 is TGTGCCAGCAGCTCCACCGGGACAGGGGGGTCTGAGCAGTTCTTC.